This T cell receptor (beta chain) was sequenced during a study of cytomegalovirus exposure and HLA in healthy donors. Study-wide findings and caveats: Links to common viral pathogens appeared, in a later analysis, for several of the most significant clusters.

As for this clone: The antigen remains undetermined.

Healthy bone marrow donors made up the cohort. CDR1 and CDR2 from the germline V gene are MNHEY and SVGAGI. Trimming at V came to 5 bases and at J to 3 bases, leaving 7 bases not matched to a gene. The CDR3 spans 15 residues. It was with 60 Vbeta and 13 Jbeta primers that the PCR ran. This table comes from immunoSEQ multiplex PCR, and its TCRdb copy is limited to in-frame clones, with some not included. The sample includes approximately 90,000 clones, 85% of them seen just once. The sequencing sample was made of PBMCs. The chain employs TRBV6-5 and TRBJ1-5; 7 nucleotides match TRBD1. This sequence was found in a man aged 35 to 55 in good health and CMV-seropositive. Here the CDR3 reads CASSGPGQVNQPQHF. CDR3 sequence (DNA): TGTGCCAGCAGTGGGCCAGGACAGGTCAATCAGCCCCAGCATTTT.